This is a list of T cell receptor beta chains from one sample in a study of control samples from healthy donors and cancer patients. Only in-frame clones appear in the TCRdb table, and some are missing; sequencing was by immunoSEQ multiplex PCR. The ten most abundant clones cover around 2% of a sample with roughly 190,000 clones. The sample comprised blood. These TCRs come from a woman aged 25 to 39 in good health. CDR3s include the opening cysteine and the closing phenylalanine or tryptophan. The D gene is left open where the match is weak.

j_gene: TRBJ1-2; v_gene: TRBV28; d_gene: NA; CDR3aa: CASSPPLTDGYTF; CDR3nt: TGTGCCAGCAGTCCCCCTCTGACTGACGGCTACACCTTC
j_gene: TRBJ2-5; v_gene: TRBV2; d_gene: TRBD2; CDR3aa: CASRGLAGQYSQETQYF; CDR3nt: TGTGCCAGCAGGGGACTAGCGGGGCAATACTCACAAGAGACCCAGTACTTC
j_gene: TRBJ2-3; v_gene: TRBV28; d_gene: TRBD1; CDR3aa: CASSPRGLRDRGSGSTDTQYF; CDR3nt: TGTGCCAGCAGTCCAAGGGGGCTGCGGGACAGGGGTTCGGGTAGCACAGATACGCAGTATTTT
j_gene: TRBJ1-6; v_gene: TRBV11-2; d_gene: NA; CDR3aa: CASRRGNLGEAPLHF; CDR3nt: TGTGCCAGCAGGCGCGGCAATCTCGGGGAGGCACCCCTCCACTTT
j_gene: TRBJ1-5; v_gene: TRBV5-8; d_gene: NA; CDR3aa: CASSLRRNQPQHF; CDR3nt: TGTGCCAGCAGCTTAAGGAGAAACCAGCCCCAGCATTTT
j_gene: TRBJ1-3; v_gene: TRBV19; d_gene: TRBD1; CDR3aa: CASQDRGLGNTIYF; CDR3nt: TGTGCCAGTCAGGACAGGGGGCTTGGAAACACCATATATTTT
j_gene: TRBJ1-2; v_gene: TRBV27; d_gene: TRBD1; CDR3aa: CASSAVRQGRGYGYTF; CDR3nt: TGTGCCAGCAGTGCCGTAAGACAGGGAAGGGGCTATGGCTACACCTTC
j_gene: TRBJ2-3; v_gene: TRBV7-7; d_gene: NA; CDR3aa: CASSPLGKDTQYF; CDR3nt: TGTGCTAGCAGCCCGTTAGGGAAGGATACGCAGTATTTT
j_gene: TRBJ1-1; v_gene: TRBV5-1; d_gene: NA; CDR3aa: CASSLESPGVTEAFF; CDR3nt: TGCGCCAGCAGCTTGGAGTCACCAGGGGTCACTGAAGCTTTCTTT
j_gene: TRBJ2-3; v_gene: TRBV4-3; d_gene: NA; CDR3aa: CASSQDRKLGDTDTQYF; CDR3nt: TGCGCCAGCAGCCAAGATCGCAAACTAGGAGACACAGATACGCAGTATTTT
j_gene: TRBJ2-2; v_gene: TRBV2; d_gene: TRBD2; CDR3aa: CASSRTSGLNTGELFF; CDR3nt: TGTGCCAGCAGTCGGACTAGCGGGCTTAACACCGGGGAGCTGTTTTTT
j_gene: TRBJ2-7; v_gene: TRBV5-1; d_gene: TRBD1; CDR3aa: CASSRTGEANEQYF; CDR3nt: TGCGCCAGCAGCAGGACAGGAGAGGCTAACGAGCAGTACTTC
j_gene: TRBJ1-2; v_gene: TRBV6-5; d_gene: TRBD1; CDR3aa: CASSRGTGNYGYTF; CDR3nt: TGTGCCAGCAGCCGCGGGACAGGGAACTATGGCTACACCTTC
j_gene: TRBJ1-2; v_gene: TRBV28; d_gene: TRBD1; CDR3aa: CASSDGQGLDGYTF; CDR3nt: TGTGCCAGCAGTGACGGACAGGGGCTGGATGGCTACACCTTC
j_gene: TRBJ1-6; v_gene: TRBV19; d_gene: TRBD1; CDR3aa: CASSIQTGPFSPLHF; CDR3nt: TGTGCCAGTAGTATACAGACAGGGCCTTTTTCACCCCTCCACTTT
j_gene: TRBJ1-5; v_gene: TRBV28; d_gene: TRBD1; CDR3aa: CASRDPTGTQPQHF; CDR3nt: TGTGCCAGCAGGGACCCGACAGGGACTCAGCCCCAGCATTTT
j_gene: TRBJ1-2; v_gene: TRBV12-3/TRBV12-4; d_gene: NA; CDR3aa: CASSLARGAGYTF; CDR3nt: TGTGCCAGCAGTTTAGCGCGGGGTGCTGGCTACACCTTC
j_gene: TRBJ1-2; v_gene: TRBV18; d_gene: NA; CDR3aa: CASSPQDYGYTF; CDR3nt: TGTGCCAGCTCACCACAGGACTATGGCTACACCTTC
j_gene: TRBJ2-3; v_gene: TRBV5-1; d_gene: TRBD1; CDR3aa: CASSLGGTGNTDTQYF; CDR3nt: TGCGCCAGCAGCTTGGGCGGGACAGGGAACACAGATACGCAGTATTTT
j_gene: TRBJ1-1; v_gene: TRBV19; d_gene: NA; CDR3aa: CASSEGLNTEAFF; CDR3nt: TGTGCCAGTAGTGAGGGCTTAAACACTGAAGCTTTCTTT
j_gene: TRBJ1-2; v_gene: TRBV3-1/TRBV3-2; d_gene: TRBD1; CDR3aa: CASSQDIRQGTYGYTF; CDR3nt: TGTGCCAGCAGCCAAGATATTCGACAGGGAACCTATGGCTACACCTTC
j_gene: TRBJ1-1; v_gene: TRBV6-5; d_gene: NA; CDR3aa: CASSFQRRSVTGAFF; CDR3nt: TGTGCCAGCAGTTTTCAAAGACGCAGCGTGACGGGAGCTTTCTTT
j_gene: TRBJ1-2; v_gene: TRBV7-2; d_gene: NA; CDR3aa: CASSLDVYYYGYTF; CDR3nt: TGTGCCAGCAGCTTAGACGTATACTACTATGGCTACACCTTC
j_gene: TRBJ1-4; v_gene: TRBV25-1; d_gene: TRBD1; CDR3aa: CASSAGGTGEKLFF; CDR3nt: TGTGCCAGCAGCGCAGGGGGCACGGGAGAAAAACTGTTTTTT
j_gene: TRBJ1-6; v_gene: TRBV18; d_gene: NA; CDR3aa: CASSGTMGDSPLHF; CDR3nt: TGTGCCAGCTCGGGTACGATGGGGGATTCACCCCTCCACTTT
j_gene: TRBJ1-3; v_gene: TRBV19; d_gene: NA; CDR3aa: CASSITLSAYSGNTIYF; CDR3nt: TGTGCCAGTAGTATAACCCTCTCAGCTTACTCTGGAAACACCATATATTTT
j_gene: TRBJ1-1; v_gene: TRBV3-1/TRBV3-2; d_gene: TRBD1; CDR3aa: CASSQEVRAGGAFF; CDR3nt: TGTGCCAGCAGCCAAGAGGTCCGGGCAGGGGGAGCTTTCTTT
j_gene: TRBJ1-1; v_gene: TRBV20-1; d_gene: NA; CDR3aa: CSASVGAKDTEAFF; CDR3nt: TGCAGTGCTAGTGTGGGGGCCAAGGACACTGAAGCTTTCTTT
j_gene: TRBJ1-1; v_gene: TRBV28; d_gene: NA; CDR3aa: CASSQDGTEAFF; CDR3nt: TGTGCCAGCAGCCAAGACGGGACTGAAGCTTTCTTT